This T cell receptor (beta chain) was captured in a study of cytomegalovirus exposure and HLA in healthy donors. General study points: A later analysis linked a missense variant in DCLRE1C to the trimming of TCR beta V and J genes.

The CDR3 is 14 residues long. The germline gives CDR1 MNHEY, CDR2 SMNVEV (reference sequence). The V and J ends lost 5 bases and 0 bases respectively, with 10 bases between them. Of note for this clone: Its antigen is not known.

The PCR was carried out with 60 Vbeta primers and 13 Jbeta primers. Profiled with immunoSEQ multiplex PCR; TCRdb holds only in-frame clones, not every one. The repertoire holds 70,000 or so clones, with approximately 78% as singletons. The sequenced sample was PBMCs. The receptor was isolated from a man between 18 and 35 years old in good health and CMV-seropositive. The V and J genes are TRBV27 and TRBJ1-1; D possibly corresponds to TRBD1 (5 bases). The CDR3 here is CASSPLRVNTEAFF. The CDR3 region has the DNA TGTGCCAGCAGTCCACTCAGGGTGAACACTGAAGCTTTCTTT.